These 15 T cell receptor beta chains came from one sample sequenced in a study of cytomegalovirus exposure and HLA in healthy donors. Produced via immunoSEQ multiplex PCR; TCRdb's table is partial and in-frame only. The table lists 90,000 to 150,000 clones, 86% of them singletons, with around 5% in the top ten. The sample comprised PBMCs. The receptors here all came from a man younger than 35 in good health and CMV-seronegative.

The V gene is TRBV6-5, the J gene TRBJ1-1, with 9 bases lining up with TRBD1. The V segment lost 6 bases and the J segment 2 bases; nucleotides outside the gene matches: 7. CDR3 length: 15 residues. CDR1 is MNHEY and CDR2 is SVGAGI in the germline V gene. The CDR3 here is CASSTDRGGNTEAFF. The CDR3 nucleotides read TGTGCCAGCAGCACAGACAGGGGGGGAAACACTGAAGCTTTCTTT.

The sample holds one count of this clone. This chain connects TRBV5-4 to TRBJ1-1, with 9 bases aligning to TRBD1. The germline CDR1 and CDR2 sequences are SGHNT and YYREEE (reference sequence). This CDR3 is 11 amino acids long. V lost 7 bases and J lost 11; bases outside the gene matches: 6. The CDR3 is CASVGQGRAFF. For the CDR3, the DNA is TGTGCCAGCGTGGGACAGGGCCGGGCTTTCTTT.

The rearrangement links TRBV2 to TRBJ2-7; possibly TRBD2 for D (6 bases). Germline V CDR1 and CDR2: SNHLY, FYNNEI. V was pared by 6 bases and J by 6 bases, with 24 bases between. The CDR3 loop spans 16 amino acids. DNA of the CDR3: TGTGCCAGCAGCGAACCCGGGACTCATCCCACTGCCGAGCAGTACTTC. It is translated as CASSEPGTHPTAEQYF. Full variable domain (outside the CDR3, taken from reference TRBV2 and TRBJ2-7): EPEVTQTPSHQVTQMGQEVILRCVPISNHLYFYWYRQILGQKVEFLVSFYNNEISEKSEIFDDQFSVERPDGSNFTLKIRSTKLEDSAMYFCASSEPGTHPTAEQYFGPGTRLTVT.

Notes on this clone: The germline gene is not matched at one end of the junction; a read error may be the cause. The chain combines TRBV7-7 with TRBJ2-5; D possibly corresponds to TRBD2 (5 bases). Germline CDR1 SSHAT, CDR2 FNYEAQ (reference sequence). CDR3 length: 12 amino acids. The CDR3 spells CASSPTGLSPYF. For the CDR3, the DNA is TGTGCTAGCAGCCCGACCGGACTCTCGCCGTACTTC.

This chain uses TRBV27 with TRBJ2-7; TRBD1 agrees at 10 bases. Trimming cost V 5 bases and J 3 bases; bases outside gene matches: 10. Germline V lookup: CDR1 MNHEY, CDR2 SMNVEV (reference sequence). This CDR3 comprises 16 residues. CDR3 sequence: CASSPTGTGVYYEQYF. DNA for the CDR3: TGTGCCAGCAGTCCGACCGGGACAGGGGTGTACTACGAGCAGTACTTC.

The chain employs TRBV5-6 and TRBJ2-1; 8 bases are a match to TRBD2. In germline, CDR1 is SGHDT, CDR2 YYEEEE. The CDR3 is 16 amino acids. J was trimmed by 5 bases and V by 2 bases; bases with no gene match: 9. The DNA of the CDR3 is TGTGCCAGCAGCTTCAGACAGACTAGCGCAAACAATGAGCAGTTCTTC. This translates into CASSFRQTSANNEQFF.

Worth noting for this clone: Other DNA sequences in this specimen translate into the identical CDR3. This chain uses TRBV6-1 with TRBJ1-5, with a tentative D call TRBD1 (6 bases). The V end lost 0 bases, the J end lost 4 bases, and 7 bases lay between the germline ends. Looked up from germline, CDR1 is MNHNS and CDR2 is SASEGT. This CDR3 is 14 amino acids long. The CDR3 protein is CASSEAGGNQPQHF. The CDR3 DNA follows: TGTGCCAGCAGTGAAGCAGGGGGAAATCAGCCCCAGCATTTT.

The CDR3 protein is CASSVGLAGGFNEQFF. In nucleotides, the CDR3 is TGTGCCAGCAGCGTAGGGCTAGCGGGAGGGTTCAATGAGCAGTTCTTC. J is TRBJ2-1 and V is TRBV9, with 12 nucleotides matching TRBD2. Losses at the gene ends were 0 bases for V and 6 bases for J; bases not matched to a gene: 4. The CDR3 covers 16 residues. Germline V gene sequence: CDR1 SGDLS, CDR2 YYNGEE. Supplemented by reference TRBV9 and TRBJ2-1, the full variable domain reads DSGVTQTPKHLITATGQRVTLRCSPRSGDLSVYWYQQSLDQGLQFLIQYYNGEERAKGNILERFSAQQFPDLHSELNLSSLELGDSALYFCASSVGLAGGFNEQFFGPGTRLTVL.

In this sample, this clone turned up a few times. The chain joins TRBV6-5 to TRBJ2-7, with 9 bases aligning to TRBD1. V lost 6 bases, J lost 6 bases, and 9 bases stayed unmatched. CDR3 length equals 14 residues. The germline gives CDR1 MNHEY, CDR2 SVGAGI. As DNA, the CDR3 is TGTGCCAGCAGGACTGGGGACAGGGCGCCCGAGCAGTACTTC. As protein: CASRTGDRAPEQYF.

The V and J genes are TRBV7-2 and TRBJ2-2; 9 bases are a match to TRBD1. With V trimmed by 6 bases and J by 5 bases, 7 bases remained unmatched. Germline values: CDR1 SGHTA, CDR2 FQGNSA. The CDR3 is 15 amino acids. CDR3 bases: TGTGCCAGCAGGTCAACAGGGGGCCGGACCGGGGAGCTGTTTTTT. Residues: CASRSTGGRTGELFF.

The chain joins TRBV9 to TRBJ2-7, with D tentatively TRBD2 (6 bases). The CDR3 has 14 residues. Trimming left V 4 bases short and J 3 bases short, with 14 bases between. Germline lookup yields CDR1 SGDLS and CDR2 YYNGEE. The CDR3 nucleotides are TGTGCCAGCAGCCCGGGACTGCAAGGCTACGAGCAGTACTTC. Its translation is CASSPGLQGYEQYF. The complete variable domain, with remaining parts taken from reference TRBV9 and TRBJ2-7, reads DSGVTQTPKHLITATGQRVTLRCSPRSGDLSVYWYQQSLDQGLQFLIQYYNGEERAKGNILERFSAQQFPDLHSELNLSSLELGDSALYFCASSPGLQGYEQYFGPGTRLTVT.

This clone has just a few counts. This chain connects TRBV7-9 to TRBJ2-1; D might be TRBD2 (5 bases). CDR1 and CDR2 from the germline V gene are SEHNR and FQNEAQ (reference sequence). This CDR3 region has 15 residues. V lost 2 bases to trimming and J lost 6 bases, with 14 bases between them. CDR3 bases: TGTGCCAGCAGCTTACTAGCTACAAGTCCCAATGAGCAGTTCTTC. Translation: CASSLLATSPNEQFF.

This clone showed up just once. V usage is TRBV5-6 and J usage is TRBJ1-2; TRBD1 aligns across 7 bases. CDR1 is SGHDT and CDR2 is YYEEEE in the germline V gene. The CDR3 is made up of 15 amino acids. With 1 base clipped from V and 6 bases from J, the junction kept 9 bases outside the gene matches. CDR3 in DNA: TGTGCCAGCAGCTTGCGGACAGGTTCATCCCATGGCTACACCTTC. Translating it yields CASSLRTGSSHGYTF. The full variable domain, in which reference TRBV5-6 and TRBJ1-2 provide the parts outside the CDR3, is DAGVTQSPTHLIKTRGQQVTLRCSPKSGHDTVSWYQQALGQGPQFIFQYYEEEERQRGNFPDRFSGHQFPNYSSELNVNALLLGDSALYLCASSLRTGSSHGYTFGSGTRLTVV.

V is TRBV4-1 and J is TRBJ2-7; 8 nucleotides line up with TRBD1. J was trimmed by 2 bases and V by 1 base; bases with no gene match: 7. Germline V gene lookup returns CDR1 MGHRA and CDR2 YSYEKL. The CDR3 is made up of 16 amino acids. CDR3 amino acids: CASSQGPDRATYEQYF. The CDR3 DNA sequence: TGCGCCAGCAGCCAAGGACCGGACAGGGCGACCTACGAGCAGTACTTC.

The V call is TRBV30, the J call TRBJ2-1; 8 bases line up with TRBD2. Trimming removed 6 bases from V and 2 bases from J; junction bases left unmatched: 9. The CDR3 totals 15 residues. Germline CDR1 GTSNPN, CDR2 SVGIG (reference sequence). This CDR3 is CACSGLSGAYNEQFF. The CDR3 bases are TGTGCCTGCTCGGGCCTTAGCGGGGCCTACAATGAGCAGTTCTTC. Looking up the rest from reference TRBV30 and TRBJ2-1 gives the full variable domain: SQTIHQWPATLVQPVGSPLSLECTVEGTSNPNLYWYRQAAGRGLQLLFYSVGIGQISSEVPQNLSASRPQDRQFILSSKKLLLSDSGFYLCACSGLSGAYNEQFFGPGTRLTVL.